This TCR beta chain was sequenced in a study of blood T cell repertoires in COVID-19. Whole-study context: Sample material is recorded as cDNA or gDNA derived from T cells, B-cell-depleted T cells, or PBMCs.

What the recovered Cohort 3 donors had was two negative PCRs, clearance, or symptom resolution. Per the authors' pipeline: Amplified reference gene primers provided the basis for estimating nucleated cell counts. Using immunoSEQ multiplex PCR, the repertoire was profiled, and TCRdb retains in-frame clones only, with some absent. That table furnishes V, J and clone size, whereas the DNA furnished D and trimming. The sample includes hundreds of thousands of clones, 70% to 90% of them seen just once. Germline CDR1 MNHEY, CDR2 SVGAGI. V was pared by 2 bases and J by 9 bases, with 2 bases of the junction left unmatched. The CDR3 has 15 amino acids.

The TCR comes from a woman aged 45-65 years who had recovered from COVID-19. This sequence joins TRBV6-5 and TRBJ1-6; TRBD1 aligns across 12 bases. Specimen: PBMCs or T cells enriched from blood (not recorded which). As DNA, the CDR3 is TGTGCCAGCAGTTACGGGGACAGGGGGCGTTCACCCCTCCACTTT. It specifies CASSYGDRGRSPLHF.